The clone carrying this T cell receptor (beta chain) has more than one count but fewer than ten. In the same sample, other DNA sequences code for this CDR3. The sample belongs to a study of shared clonotypes between healthy human individuals. The protocol was immunoSEQ multiplex PCR, while the TCRdb copy is restricted to in-frame clones and leaves out a portion. The sample holds 470,000 or so clones, around four fifths seen once. The specimen was PBMCs. The clonotype was recovered from a woman aged 40 to 50 in good health. Some clones in this sample may be carry-over from other donors' samples.

The CDR3 DNA is TGTGCCAGCAGTCCCGACAGATACCCTGGGGCCAACGTCCTGACTTTC. Residues: CASSPDRYPGANVLTF. The chain carries TRBV27 and TRBJ2-6, with D possibly being TRBD1 (5 bases). Trimming cost V 5 bases and J 2 bases, with 13 bases left between them. The CDR3 spans 16 residues. Germline V gene sequence: CDR1 MNHEY, CDR2 SMNVEV (reference sequence).